The clone carrying this T cell receptor (beta chain) has only a few counts. Its antigen is not identified. TCRdb reanalysed the RT-PCR reads using MiXCR and keeps one entry per CDR3 protein. The sample yields under 550,000 distinct CDR3 sequences, roughly 7.6% seen once. The data are from a study of response to subunit inactivated influenza vaccine. General study findings and limits: Researchers suggested that each seasonal influenza vaccination recruits few new T cells.

The V and J ends lost 3 bases and 6 bases respectively, with 12 bases between them. Germline CDR1 SGHAT, CDR2 FQNNGV. This CDR3 comprises 13 residues. The sample here was PBMCs from blood, taken around 25 months after vaccination. This sequence joins TRBV11-2 and TRBJ2-7; D is unresolved. The receptor was isolated from a man between 50 and 69 years old who received an inactivated influenza vaccine. The CDR3 protein is CASSFRFDPEQYF. The DNA of the CDR3 is TGTGCCAGCAGCTTTCGGTTTGACCCCGAGCAGTACTTC.